A selection of T cell receptor beta chains follows, all from one sample in a study of T cell responses to AZD1222 COVID-19 vaccine. The data were produced by immunoSEQ multiplex PCR, yet TCRdb's version contains in-frame clones alone and is incomplete. The sample includes 200,000 or so clones, around 93% of them seen just once. Sample: peripheral blood, taken on day 0 of AZD1222 vaccination. The source is an adult in good health. Each CDR3 is given with its conserved first and last residue. The order of the fields is V gene, clone size, D gene, J gene, CDR3 DNA, CDR3 protein. D genes are given only for firm matches. Size values are once, few and many counts, or a class for expanded clones, and some rows have none.

>TRBV7-2|-|-|TRBJ1-5
TGTGCCAGCAGCCCCCGTTCGGCACTTAGCAATCAGCCCCAGCATTTT
CASSPRSALSNQPQHF
>TRBV4-2|once|TRBD2|TRBJ2-1
TGTGCCAGCAGCCAAGTATCTAGCGGGAGTTTGGCTGAGCAGTTCTTC
CASSQVSSGSLAEQFF
>TRBV28|-|TRBD1|TRBJ1-6
TGTGCCAGCAGTATGGGGGACAGGGCTAATTCACCCCTCCACTTT
CASSMGDRANSPLHF
>TRBV10-3|-|-|TRBJ1-2
TGTGCCATCAGTCCGGAGCGGACAGGCTACACCTTC
CAISPERTGYTF
>TRBV6-2/TRBV6-3|-|-|TRBJ2-1
TGTGCCAGCAGTTATACAGGGAGCTCCTACAATGAGCAGTTCTTC
CASSYTGSSYNEQFF
>TRBV19|-|-|TRBJ1-3
TGTGCCAGTAGTAATCGGCAGGACATCTCTGGAAACACCATATATTTT
CASSNRQDISGNTIYF
>TRBV21-1|-|-|TRBJ2-5
TGTGCCAGCAGCACTAATAACCACTACTTC
CASSTNNHYF
>TRBV7-8|-|TRBD2|TRBJ2-2
TGTGCCAGCAGCCCCGATACGGGACTAGCGGGAGGGCGCACCGGGGAGCTGTTTTTT
CASSPDTGLAGGRTGELFF
>TRBV25-1|-|-|TRBJ1-1
TGTGCCAGCAGTGAATACCCCGGATTAGACACTGAAGCTTTCTTT
CASSEYPGLDTEAFF
>TRBV5-1|-|TRBD2|TRBJ2-7
TGCGCCAGCAGCTTGATTAGCGGGGAATACGAGCAGTACTTC
CASSLISGEYEQYF
>TRBV6-1|-|-|TRBJ1-6
TGTGCCAGCAGTGAGTCAGGGCTGGCAGGGGCACCCCTCCACTTT
CASSESGLAGAPLHF
>TRBV24-1|-|TRBD2|TRBJ2-7
TGTGCCACCAGTGAGTTGGACAGGGTTTTGACTAGCGGGGGGACCTACGAGCAGTACTTC
CATSELDRVLTSGGTYEQYF
>TRBV29-1|-|-|TRBJ1-1
TGCAGCGTTGAAATTTGGACCTCCGGAATGAACACTGAAGCTTTCTTT
CSVEIWTSGMNTEAFF
>TRBV13|-|TRBD2|TRBJ2-1
TGTGCCAGCAGCCGTAGGACTAGCGGGGCCAATGAGCAGTTCTTC
CASSRRTSGANEQFF
>TRBV28|-|TRBD1|TRBJ1-3
TGTGCCAGCAGTTTAGCCGGGACAGGGGTTGGAAACACCATATATTTT
CASSLAGTGVGNTIYF
>TRBV6-5|-|-|TRBJ1-4
TGTGCCAGCAGTTACCGAGGGGGTTACACTAATGAAAAACTGTTTTTT
CASSYRGGYTNEKLFF
>TRBV5-4|-|-|TRBJ1-2
TGTGCCAGCAGCTCCGGCCAACTCCTCCCCAACTATGGCTACACCTTC
CASSSGQLLPNYGYTF
>TRBV27|-|TRBD1|TRBJ1-5
TGTGCCAGCAGTTTATCCGGGACAGCGCAGCCCCAGCATTTT
CASSLSGTAQPQHF
>TRBV5-1|-|-|TRBJ2-1
TGCGCCAGCAGCGAGACGTTCGCAGCCCACAATGAGCAGTTCTTC
CASSETFAAHNEQFF
>TRBV7-9|-|TRBD1|TRBJ1-2
TGTGCCAGCAGCTACCGAAGAAGTACAGGGGGCTTCTATGGCTACACCTTC
CASSYRRSTGGFYGYTF
>TRBV20-1|-|-|TRBJ2-1
TGCAGTGCTACAGGGAACAATGAGCAGTTCTTC
CSATGNNEQFF
>TRBV2|-|TRBD2|TRBJ2-7
TGTGCCAGCACCCAATCGGCTAGCGGGATTTACGAGCAGTACTTC
CASTQSASGIYEQYF
>TRBV4-1|-|TRBD2|TRBJ2-7
TGCGCCAGCAGCCAAGATCTCTTGCTAGCGGGAGCTGGTGAGCAGTACTTC
CASSQDLLLAGAGEQYF
>TRBV9|-|TRBD2|TRBJ2-3
TGTGCCAGCAGCGATAGCGGGAGACGCACAGATACGCAGTATTTT
CASSDSGRRTDTQYF
>TRBV2|-|-|TRBJ2-2
TGTGCCAGCACTTCCCCAGGACAGACCACCGGGGAGCTGTTTTTT
CASTSPGQTTGELFF
>TRBV27|-|-|TRBJ1-6
TGTGCCAGCCTCCCCCTAGGGGACCGAAATTCACCCCTCCACTTT
CASLPLGDRNSPLHF
>TRBV11-2|-|TRBD2|TRBJ2-1
TGTGCCAGCAGCCCCAGGGTACTATCCGGGAGGACATACAATGAGCAGTTCTTC
CASSPRVLSGRTYNEQFF
>TRBV21-1|-|-|TRBJ2-1
TGTGCCAGCAGCGTTCAAAAAGGGGCGGGAGATCTCTCCTACAATGAGCAGTTCTTC
CASSVQKGAGDLSYNEQFF
>TRBV19|-|TRBD1|TRBJ2-7
TGTGCCAGTAGTTACACAGGGGGCGGACGGCTGGACGAGCAGTACTTC
CASSYTGGGRLDEQYF
>TRBV4-2|-|-|TRBJ1-1
TGTGCCAGCAGCCCCCAAAAAATCACTGAAGCTTTCTTT
CASSPQKITEAFF
>TRBV28|-|TRBD2|TRBJ2-3
TGTGCCAGCAGCCTAGCGGGAGGCACAGATACGCAGTATTTT
CASSLAGGTDTQYF
>TRBV7-8|-|-|TRBJ1-2
TGTGCCAGCAGCCATAGAGGGGGGTCGGACTATGGCTACACCTTC
CASSHRGGSDYGYTF
>TRBV10-3|-|-|TRBJ2-3
TGTGCCATCAGTCGGACGCAAGATACGCAGTATTTT
CAISRTQDTQYF
>TRBV28|-|-|TRBJ2-6
TGTGCCAGCAGTTTAGGAGGCTCTGGGGCCAACGTCCTGACTTTC
CASSLGGSGANVLTF
>TRBV28|-|-|TRBJ1-2
TGTGCCAGCCAGGAGCAGGGACTCTACTATGGCTACACCTTC
CASQEQGLYYGYTF
>TRBV28|-|-|TRBJ2-7
TGTGCCAGCAGTCGCTCAGGGGGGTTCTCCTACGAGCAGTACTTC
CASSRSGGFSYEQYF
>TRBV14|-|TRBD1|TRBJ1-2
TGTGCCAGCAGCCAAGTGCGGACAGGACTGGATGGCTACACCTTC
CASSQVRTGLDGYTF
>TRBV28|-|-|TRBJ1-4
TGTGCCAGCCGACGGGACACCTATGAAAAACTGTTTTTT
CASRRDTYEKLFF
>TRBV5-1|-|-|TRBJ2-5
TGCGCCAGCAGCACCACCCCGGGACCTAGGGCCCAAGAGACCCAGTACTTC
CASSTTPGPRAQETQYF
>TRBV24-1|-|-|TRBJ2-1
TGTGCCACCAGTGATCCCGGGGGTAGTCGGGGTCGGAACAATGAGCAGTTCTTC
CATSDPGGSRGRNNEQFF
>TRBV6-1|-|TRBD1|TRBJ1-2
TGTGCCAGCAGTGAATGGGACAGACAAGCCTATGGCTACACCTTC
CASSEWDRQAYGYTF